The rows below give T cell receptor beta chains drawn from one sample of a study of cytomegalovirus exposure and HLA in healthy donors. Assay used: immunoSEQ multiplex PCR; TCRdb lists only in-frame clones, some missing. The table has about 170,000 clones, roughly 78% seen once. The specimen sequenced was PBMCs. These receptors were taken from a man aged 40-49 years in good health and CMV-seropositive. Both conserved end residues are part of each CDR3. The D gene is left open where the match is weak. A row's size may be missing; if present it is once, few, many or a size class.

TRBJ2-7	TRBV4-2	NA	TRBD2	TGTGCCAGCAGCCAAGATGGGGCGGGTAGCGGGGCCCTAGGGGAGCAGTACTTC	CASSQDGAGSGALGEQYF
TRBJ1-1	TRBV9	few	TRBD1	TGTGCCAGCAGCGCCTTGGGACAGGGCGGCACTGAAGCTTTCTTT	CASSALGQGGTEAFF
TRBJ2-2	TRBV5-1	NA	TRBD2	TGCGCCAGCAGCTTGTCTAGCGGGGAGGTCGGGGAGCTGTTTTTT	CASSLSSGEVGELFF
TRBJ1-6	TRBV6-5	NA	NA	TGTGCCAGCAGTTACTCGGGGGGGAGTAATTCACCCCTCCACTTT	CASSYSGGSNSPLHF
TRBJ2-7	TRBV7-9	few	NA	TGTGCCAGCAGCCCAGGGACACCAATGGGAGAGCAGTACTTC	CASSPGTPMGEQYF
TRBJ2-2	TRBV5-6	few	NA	TGTGCCAGCAGCTTGTTGCCAGGGATAGCCGGGGAGCTGTTTTTT	CASSLLPGIAGELFF
TRBJ1-6	TRBV2	NA	TRBD1	TGTGCCAGCACTCCTCGGACAGGGGGAGAGTCACCCCTCCACTTT	CASTPRTGGESPLHF
TRBJ2-3	TRBV11-2	NA	NA	TGTGCCAGCAGCTTAGGCGTGGGGCCAGGGGGCACAGATACGCAGTATTTT	CASSLGVGPGGTDTQYF
TRBJ1-6	TRBV2	NA	NA	TGTGCCAGCAGCCCAAGGGGGAGCTCCTATAATTCACCCCTCCACTTT	CASSPRGSSYNSPLHF
TRBJ2-5	TRBV27	NA	TRBD1	TGTGCCAGCAGTCCGGGACAGGGTCTGGAGACCCAGTACTTC	CASSPGQGLETQYF
TRBJ2-5	TRBV5-8	NA	NA	TGTGCCAGCAGCTTGGCCGGTCGGGATGGGGAGACCCAGTACTTC	CASSLAGRDGETQYF
TRBJ2-7	TRBV5-1	NA	NA	TGCGCCAGCAGCCTCCCCCCCAACTACGAGCAGTACTTC	CASSLPPNYEQYF
TRBJ2-5	TRBV7-2	NA	NA	TGTGCCAGCAGCTTAGGTCCAATAGAGACCCAGTACTTC	CASSLGPIETQYF
TRBJ2-1	TRBV7-6	NA	TRBD1	TGTGCCAGCAAACGGGACAGAGGGTCCTCCGAGCAGTTCTTC	CASKRDRGSSEQFF
TRBJ2-7	TRBV19	NA	TRBD1	TGTGCCAGTAGTGCTACGACAGGGCCTTACGAGCAGTACTTC	CASSATTGPYEQYF
TRBJ1-2	TRBV6-5	NA	NA	TGTGCCAGCAGTCCCCGGGTGCTTAACTATGGCTACACCTTC	CASSPRVLNYGYTF
TRBJ1-1	TRBV29-1	few	TRBD1	TGCAGCGGGGACAGGGGCACTGAAGCTTTCTTT	CSGDRGTEAFF
TRBJ1-6	TRBV5-1	NA	NA	TGCGCCAGCAGCTCCACAGGGATCTATAATTCACCCCTCCACTTT	CASSSTGIYNSPLHF
TRBJ1-1	TRBV5-1	NA	TRBD1	TGCGCCAGCAGCTTACAGGGGTTGGACACTGAAGCTTTCTTT	CASSLQGLDTEAFF
TRBJ2-5	TRBV6-5	once	TRBD2	TGTGCCAGCAGCTTGGGACTAGCGAGCGAGACCCAGTACTTC	CASSLGLASETQYF
TRBJ1-3	TRBV6-5	NA	NA	TGTGCCAGCAGTTACTCGGGCCCCTCTGGAAACACCATATATTTT	CASSYSGPSGNTIYF
TRBJ2-3	TRBV7-2	NA	NA	TGTGCCAGCAGCTTAGACAGGGCAGATACGCAGTATTTT	CASSLDRADTQYF
TRBJ2-2	TRBV4-2	few	NA	TGTGCGACCAGGGGACCCACCGGGGAGCTGTTTTTT	CATRGPTGELFF
TRBJ1-3	TRBV10-3	few	NA	TGTGCCATCAGTGACGGGAACTCTGGAAACACCATATATTTT	CAISDGNSGNTIYF
TRBJ1-4	TRBV30	NA	NA	TGTGCCTGGATGGGGGCTGGTAATGAAAAACTGTTTTTT	CAWMGAGNEKLFF
TRBJ2-7	TRBV7-8	NA	TRBD1	TGTGCCAGCAGCCCGGACAGGATTACCTACGAGCAGTACTTC	CASSPDRITYEQYF
TRBJ2-7	TRBV15	NA	TRBD1	TGTGCCACCAGCAGTGGACTATCCGGGACAGGGAACGAGCAGTACTTC	CATSSGLSGTGNEQYF
TRBJ1-1	TRBV5-4	NA	NA	TGTGCCAGCAGCTCGGGATGGAGCACTGAAGCTTTCTTT	CASSSGWSTEAFF